The present entry profiles one TCR beta chain with its context. Its antigen is not known. This specimen belongs to a study of T cell responses to AZD1222 COVID-19 vaccine. Whole-study findings and limits: Spike-specific TCR breadth rose after two AZD1222 doses, and depth rose as well. As reported, nearly half of all spike-specific TCRs target variant regions that are unmutated.

Libraries were prepared by immunoSEQ multiplex PCR; TCRdb keeps only in-frame clonotypes and omits some of them. The top ten hold approximately 1.3% of the sample, which has roughly 200,000 clones, approximately 92% seen once. This CDR3 has 15 amino acids. Trimming stripped 2 bases from V and 6 bases from J, with 15 bases between. The germline CDR1 and CDR2 sequences are KGHDR and SFDVKD. The material sequenced was peripheral blood, taken on day 0 of AZD1222 vaccination. This chain uses TRBV24-1 with TRBJ1-1; a weak D match, TRBD1 (6 bases). The origin of this receptor is an adult in good health. The CDR3 region is CATSDSGTGRAEAFF. For the CDR3, the DNA is TGTGCCACCAGTGATTCGGGTACAGGGCGAGCTGAAGCTTTCTTT.